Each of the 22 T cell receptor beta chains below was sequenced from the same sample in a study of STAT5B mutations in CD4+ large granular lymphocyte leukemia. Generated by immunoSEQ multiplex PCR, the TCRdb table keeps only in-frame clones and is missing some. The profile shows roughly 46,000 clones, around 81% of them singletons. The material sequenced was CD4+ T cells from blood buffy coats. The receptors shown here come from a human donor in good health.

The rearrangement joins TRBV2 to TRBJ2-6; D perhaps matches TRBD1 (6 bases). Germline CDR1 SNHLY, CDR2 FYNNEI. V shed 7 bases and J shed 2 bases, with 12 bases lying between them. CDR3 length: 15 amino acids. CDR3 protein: CASNRAPTGANVLTF. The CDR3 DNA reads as TGTGCCAGCAACAGGGCCCCCACTGGGGCCAACGTCCTGACTTTC.

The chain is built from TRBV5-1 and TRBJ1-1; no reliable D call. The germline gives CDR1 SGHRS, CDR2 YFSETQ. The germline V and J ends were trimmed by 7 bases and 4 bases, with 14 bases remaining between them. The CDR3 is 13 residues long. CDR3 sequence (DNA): TGCGCCAGCTCGGCCTCCCGCCTCACTGAAGCTTTCTTT. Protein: CASSASRLTEAFF.

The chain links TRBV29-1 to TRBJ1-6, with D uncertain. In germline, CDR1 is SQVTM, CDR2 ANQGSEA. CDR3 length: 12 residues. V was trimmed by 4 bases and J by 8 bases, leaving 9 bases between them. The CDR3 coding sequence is TGCAGCGTTGGGGAGGGAGATTCACCCCTCCACTTT. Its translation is CSVGEGDSPLHF.

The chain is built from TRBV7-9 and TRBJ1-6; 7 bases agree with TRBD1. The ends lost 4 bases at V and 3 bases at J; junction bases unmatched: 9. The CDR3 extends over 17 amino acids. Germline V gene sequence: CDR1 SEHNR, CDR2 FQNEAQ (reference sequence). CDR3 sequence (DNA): TGTGCCAGCAGCTCATGGGGCAGGGGGGTCTATAATTCACCCCTCCACTTT. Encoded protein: CASSSWGRGVYNSPLHF.

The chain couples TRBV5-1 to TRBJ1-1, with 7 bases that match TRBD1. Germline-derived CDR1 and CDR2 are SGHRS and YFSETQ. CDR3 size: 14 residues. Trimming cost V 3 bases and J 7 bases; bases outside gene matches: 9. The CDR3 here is CASSWGTGEGEAFF. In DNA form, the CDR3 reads TGCGCCAGCAGCTGGGGCACAGGGGAGGGTGAAGCTTTCTTT.

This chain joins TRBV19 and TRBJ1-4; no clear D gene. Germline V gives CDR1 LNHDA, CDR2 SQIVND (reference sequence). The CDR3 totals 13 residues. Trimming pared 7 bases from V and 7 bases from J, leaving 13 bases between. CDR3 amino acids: CASIGRASEKLFF. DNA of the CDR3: TGTGCCAGTATCGGGCGGGCCTCTGAAAAACTGTTTTTT.

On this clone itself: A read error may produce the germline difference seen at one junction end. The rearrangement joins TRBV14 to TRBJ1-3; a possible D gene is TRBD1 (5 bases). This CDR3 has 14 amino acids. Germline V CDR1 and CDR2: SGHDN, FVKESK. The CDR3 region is CASSQGQSENTIYF. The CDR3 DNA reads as TGTGCCAGCAGCCAAGGACAGTCTGAAAACACCATATATTTT.

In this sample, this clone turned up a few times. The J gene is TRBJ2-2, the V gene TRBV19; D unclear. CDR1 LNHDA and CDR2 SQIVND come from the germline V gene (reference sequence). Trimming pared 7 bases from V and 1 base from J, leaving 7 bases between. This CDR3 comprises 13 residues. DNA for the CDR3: TGTGCCAGTACTACGCGGAACACCGGGGAGCTGTTTTTT. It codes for CASTTRNTGELFF.

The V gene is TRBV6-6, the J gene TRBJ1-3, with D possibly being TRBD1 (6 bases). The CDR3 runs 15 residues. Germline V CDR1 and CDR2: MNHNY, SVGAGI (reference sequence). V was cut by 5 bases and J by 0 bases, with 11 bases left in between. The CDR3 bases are TGTGCCAGCAGTACCACAGGGAGCTCTGGAAACACCATATATTTT. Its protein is CASSTTGSSGNTIYF.

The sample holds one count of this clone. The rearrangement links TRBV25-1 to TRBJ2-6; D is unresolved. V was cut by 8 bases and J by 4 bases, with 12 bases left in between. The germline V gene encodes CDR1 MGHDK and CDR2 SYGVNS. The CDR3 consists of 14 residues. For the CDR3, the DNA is TGTGCCAGCTCCTGGTCGTCGGGGGCCAACGTCCTGACTTTC. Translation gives CASSWSSGANVLTF.

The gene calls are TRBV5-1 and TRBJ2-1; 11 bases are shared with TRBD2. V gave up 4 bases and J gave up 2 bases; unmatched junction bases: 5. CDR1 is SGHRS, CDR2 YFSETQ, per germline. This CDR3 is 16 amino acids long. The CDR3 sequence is CASSPLAGGTYNEQFF. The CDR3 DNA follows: TGCGCCAGCAGCCCCTTAGCGGGGGGGACCTACAATGAGCAGTTCTTC.

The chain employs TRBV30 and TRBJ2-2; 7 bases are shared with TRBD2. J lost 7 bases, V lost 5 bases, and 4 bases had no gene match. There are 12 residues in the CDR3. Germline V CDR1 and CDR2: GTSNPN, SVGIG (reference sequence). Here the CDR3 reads CAWGRANGELFF. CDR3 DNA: TGTGCCTGGGGGAGGGCGAACGGGGAGCTGTTTTTT.

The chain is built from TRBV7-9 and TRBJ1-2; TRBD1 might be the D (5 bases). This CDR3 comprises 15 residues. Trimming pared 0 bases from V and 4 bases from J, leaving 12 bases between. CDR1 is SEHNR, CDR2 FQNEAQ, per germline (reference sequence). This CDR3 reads CASSLARLRGYGYTF. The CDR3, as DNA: TGTGCCAGCAGCTTAGCGCGTCTGAGGGGCTATGGCTACACCTTC.

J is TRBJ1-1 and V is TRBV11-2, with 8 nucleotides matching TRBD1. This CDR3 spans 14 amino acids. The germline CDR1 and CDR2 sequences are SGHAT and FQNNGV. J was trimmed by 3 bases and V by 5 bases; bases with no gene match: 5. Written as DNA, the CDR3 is TGTGCCAGCAGCAGGACAGGGTCGGACACTGAAGCTTTCTTT. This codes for CASSRTGSDTEAFF.

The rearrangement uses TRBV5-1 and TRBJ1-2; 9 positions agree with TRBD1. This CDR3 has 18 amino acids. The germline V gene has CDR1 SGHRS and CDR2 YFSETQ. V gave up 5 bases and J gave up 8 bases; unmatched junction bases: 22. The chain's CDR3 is CASRFRVGQGLSLGGYTF. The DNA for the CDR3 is TGCGCCAGCAGATTCCGAGTGGGACAGGGATTGAGTTTGGGAGGCTACACCTTC.

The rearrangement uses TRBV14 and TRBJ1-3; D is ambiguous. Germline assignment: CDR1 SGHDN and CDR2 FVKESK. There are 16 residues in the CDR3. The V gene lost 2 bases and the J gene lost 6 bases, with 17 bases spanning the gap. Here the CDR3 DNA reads TGTGCCAGCAGCCAATATGGCGGAGAGTTTATAAACACCATATATTTT. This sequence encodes CASSQYGGEFINTIYF.

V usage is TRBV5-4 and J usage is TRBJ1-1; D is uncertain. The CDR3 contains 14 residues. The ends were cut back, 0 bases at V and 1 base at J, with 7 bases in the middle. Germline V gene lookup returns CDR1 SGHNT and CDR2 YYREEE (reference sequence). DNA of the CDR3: TGTGCCAGCAGCTTGGACCCAGGGAACACTGAAGCTTTCTTT. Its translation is CASSLDPGNTEAFF.

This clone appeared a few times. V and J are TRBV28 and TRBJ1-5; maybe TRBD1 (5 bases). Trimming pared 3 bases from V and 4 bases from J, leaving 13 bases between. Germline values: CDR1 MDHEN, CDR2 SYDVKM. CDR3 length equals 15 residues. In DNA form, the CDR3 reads TGTGCCAGCAGTTTGGGGCAGGGTTCAAATCAGCCCCAGCATTTT. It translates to CASSLGQGSNQPQHF.

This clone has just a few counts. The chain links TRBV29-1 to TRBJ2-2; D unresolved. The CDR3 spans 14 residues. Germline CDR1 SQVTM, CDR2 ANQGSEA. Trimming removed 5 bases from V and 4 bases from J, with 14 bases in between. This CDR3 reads CSVQASPGTGELFF. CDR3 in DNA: TGCAGCGTTCAGGCCTCCCCGGGCACCGGGGAGCTGTTTTTT.

In DNA, the CDR3 is TGTGCCAGCAGCGTAGCTACGGAGGGGACCCAGTACTTC. It translates to CASSVATEGTQYF. The chain couples TRBV9 to TRBJ2-5; weak D call: TRBD2 (6 bases). Germline CDR1 reads SGDLS; CDR2 reads YYNGEE. The CDR3 contains 13 residues. Trimming stripped 0 bases from V and 7 bases from J, with 10 bases between.

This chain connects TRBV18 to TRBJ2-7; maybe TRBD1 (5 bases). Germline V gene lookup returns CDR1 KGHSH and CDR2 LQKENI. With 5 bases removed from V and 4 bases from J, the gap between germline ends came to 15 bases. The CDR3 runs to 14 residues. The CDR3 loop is CASSTQGSRYEQYF. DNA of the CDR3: TGTGCCAGCTCAACCCAGGGCAGTCGGTACGAGCAGTACTTC.

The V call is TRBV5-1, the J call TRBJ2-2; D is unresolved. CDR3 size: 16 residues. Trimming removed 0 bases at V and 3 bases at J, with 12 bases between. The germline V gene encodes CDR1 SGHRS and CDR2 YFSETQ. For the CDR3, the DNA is TGCGCCAGCAGCTTGGCCGAACGGTTATACACCGGGGAGCTGTTTTTT. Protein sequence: CASSLAERLYTGELFF.